This passage covers 28 T cell receptor beta chains from one sample sequenced in a study of CD8 T cells in Susac syndrome. With random hexamers, roughly 0.45 to 1 ug RNA was reverse transcribed. TCRdb re-analysed the immunoSEQ multiplex PCR reads in MiXCR, keeping a single row per CDR3 protein. The table has more than 250,000 distinct CDR3 sequences, around 92% seen once. Sequencing input: CD4+ T cells from PBMCs. The source of these receptors is a human donor with multiple sclerosis.

The chain carries TRBV18 and TRBJ1-2; a weak D match, TRBD1 (6 bases). V lost 3 bases and J lost 6, with 20 bases in between. The CDR3 extends over 16 amino acids. Germline CDR1 KGHSH, CDR2 LQKENI. The CDR3 region is CASSPIPILTGNGYTF. The CDR3 DNA reads TGTGCCAGCTCACCTATCCCGATCCTTACAGGGAATGGCTACACCTTC. The full variable domain, rest sourced from reference TRBV18 and TRBJ1-2, is NAGVMQNPRHLVRRRGQEARLRCSPMKGHSHVYWYRQLPEEGLKFMVYLQKENIIDESGMPKERFSAEFPKEGPSILRIQQVVRGDSAAYFCASSPIPILTGNGYTFGSGTRLTVV.

The gene calls are TRBV4-3 and TRBJ2-1, with D hard to call. V shed 0 bases and J shed 5 bases, with 8 bases lying between them. The germline CDR1 and CDR2 sequences are LGHNA and YSLEER. CDR3 length: 14 residues. The CDR3 loop is CASSQDGPHNEQFF. As DNA, the CDR3 is TGCGCCAGCAGCCAAGATGGTCCTCACAATGAGCAGTTCTTC.

The rearrangement links TRBV11-2 to TRBJ1-5; unclear D gene. Germline V gene data show CDR1 as SGHAT and CDR2 as FQNNGV. Trimming took 1 base from V and 1 from J, leaving 5 bases between them. This CDR3 is built from 14 residues. CDR3 DNA: TGTGCCAGCAGCTTAGGGCAGAGCAATCAGCCCCAGCATTTT. Protein: CASSLGQSNQPQHF.

This chain joins TRBV20-1 and TRBJ2-1; D is undetermined. Looked up from germline, CDR1 is DFQATT and CDR2 is SNEGSKA (reference sequence). Trimming shortened V by 7 bases and J by 6 bases, and 10 bases separated the two germline ends. The CDR3 spans 11 residues. The CDR3: CSVVSFNEQFF. The CDR3, as DNA: TGCAGTGTAGTTAGCTTCAATGAGCAGTTCTTC.

The gene calls are TRBV7-2 and TRBJ1-2, with D perhaps matching TRBD1 (6 bases). Trimming shortened V by 4 bases and J by 4 bases, and 22 bases separated the two germline ends. Germline V gives CDR1 SGHTA, CDR2 FQGNSA. This CDR3 is 17 amino acids long. CDR3 region: CASSSSMQGTLGYGYTF. The CDR3 bases are TGTGCCAGCAGCTCATCAATGCAGGGGACCCTAGGCTATGGCTACACCTTC.

The chain links TRBV20-1 to TRBJ2-7; unclear D gene. Germline CDR1 reads DFQATT; CDR2 reads SNEGSKA (reference sequence). V was shortened by 0 bases and J by 3 bases, with 15 bases between the two germline ends. The CDR3 spans 15 residues. The CDR3 coding sequence is TGCAGTGCTAGAGATCATAAGAGACCCCTCTACGAGCAGTACTTC. Its translation is CSARDHKRPLYEQYF.

In its sample, this clonotype was seen a few times. The chain recombines TRBV30 with TRBJ2-3; TRBD2 aligns across 8 bases. The germline V gene encodes CDR1 GTSNPN and CDR2 SVGIG (reference sequence). V gave up 4 bases and J gave up 5 bases; unmatched junction bases: 8. CDR3 length equals 14 residues. The chain's CDR3 is CAWTPGAGGDTQYF. In DNA, the CDR3 is TGTGCCTGGACCCCGGGGGCGGGGGGAGATACGCAGTATTTT.

The genes are TRBV11-2 and TRBJ2-1; TRBD1 matches at 9 bases. Germline V gives CDR1 SGHAT, CDR2 FQNNGV. This CDR3 contains 17 residues. Unmatched junction bases numbered 7, after V lost 1 base and J lost 3 bases. CDR3 in amino acids: CASSLGLRDRDYNEQFF. For the CDR3, the DNA is TGTGCCAGCAGCTTAGGCCTCCGGGACAGGGACTACAATGAGCAGTTCTTC.

The chain carries TRBV15 and TRBJ2-5; D not certain. The CDR3 sequence is 13 residues long. V lost 1 base and J 4 bases, leaving 7 bases between the germline ends. From germline, CDR1 is LNHNV and CDR2 YYDKDF (reference sequence). CDR3 region: CATSRGTGETQYF. CDR3 in DNA: TGTGCCACCAGCAGAGGGACGGGAGAGACCCAGTACTTC.

CDR3 DNA sequence: TGTGCCAGCAGCTCCCGGGACGGAGGTTCAGCTTTCTTT. Translating it yields CASSSRDGGSAFF. The chain has TRBV7-2 and TRBJ1-1; D is perhaps TRBD1 (5 bases). The V gene lost 4 bases and the J gene lost 10 bases, with 16 bases spanning the gap. CDR3 length: 13 amino acids. CDR1 SGHTA and CDR2 FQGNSA come from the germline V gene.

This chain joins TRBV27 and TRBJ1-1, with 9 bases matching TRBD1. Per the germline V gene, CDR1 is MNHEY and CDR2 is SMNVEV (reference sequence). This CDR3 is 16 amino acids long. The V segment lost 3 bases and the J segment 5 bases; nucleotides outside the gene matches: 10. This chain's CDR3 is CASSLLWRTGETEAFF. For the CDR3, the DNA is TGTGCCAGCAGTTTGTTGTGGCGGACAGGGGAAACTGAAGCTTTCTTT.

J is TRBJ1-1 and V is TRBV6-2 or TRBV6-3, with D unclear. CDR3 length: 11 amino acids. CDR1 MNHEY and CDR2 SVGEGT come from the germline V gene. The ends were cut back, 7 bases at V and 2 bases at J, with 5 bases in the middle. CDR3 sequence reads: CASIDNTEAFF. CDR3 bases: TGTGCCAGCATCGATAACACTGAAGCTTTCTTT.

This chain joins TRBV19 and TRBJ1-4; D possibly corresponds to TRBD1 (6 bases). The V gene lost 3 bases and the J gene lost 7 bases, with 12 bases spanning the gap. The CDR3 consists of 14 residues. The germline CDR1 and CDR2 sequences are LNHDA and SQIVND (reference sequence). CDR3 in DNA: TGTGCCAGTAGTATCACCGGGACACCTGAAAAACTGTTTTTT. Protein product: CASSITGTPEKLFF.

The chain combines TRBV30 with TRBJ2-1; 7 nucleotides agree with TRBD2. CDR1 is GTSNPN and CDR2 is SVGIG in the germline V gene (reference sequence). J lost 2 bases, V lost 2 bases, and 3 bases had no gene match. The CDR3 length is 14 residues. In DNA, the CDR3 is TGTGCCTGGAGTAGAAGCGGGGCCTACAATGAGCAGTTCTTC. As protein: CAWSRSGAYNEQFF.

The chain carries TRBV10-3 and TRBJ2-2; 8 bases fit TRBD2. The CDR3 is made up of 14 amino acids. Trimming at V came to 3 bases and at J to 7 bases, leaving 4 bases not matched to a gene. In germline, CDR1 is ENHRY, CDR2 SYGVKD. The CDR3 protein is CAISDGRAGGELFF. In DNA form, the CDR3 reads TGTGCCATCAGTGACGGGAGGGCCGGCGGGGAGCTGTTTTTT.

V usage is TRBV20-1 and J usage is TRBJ2-3; 9 bases align to TRBD2. V was pared by 6 bases and J by 0 bases, with 10 bases of the junction left unmatched. Germline V gives CDR1 DFQATT, CDR2 SNEGSKA (reference sequence). This CDR3 has 16 residues. CDR3 sequence reads: CSAGTSGYPSTDTQYF. The CDR3, as DNA: TGCAGTGCGGGCACTAGCGGGTACCCTAGCACAGATACGCAGTATTTT.

This clonotype was seen a handful of times. This sequence joins TRBV7-6 and TRBJ2-3; perhaps D is TRBD1 or TRBD2 (5 bases each). Germline V gene lookup returns CDR1 SGHVS and CDR2 FNYEAQ. V lost 1 base to trimming and J lost 2 bases, with 10 bases between them. The CDR3 has 15 residues. The CDR3 region has the DNA TGTGCCAGCAGCTTAGGAGGGACCTTCACAGATACGCAGTATTTT. This gives the protein CASSLGGTFTDTQYF.

In its sample, this clonotype was seen once. V gene TRBV14 combines with J gene TRBJ2-3; D gene uncertain. This CDR3 has 14 residues. Germline V gene lookup returns CDR1 SGHDN and CDR2 FVKESK. Trimming left V 4 bases short and J 1 base short, with 9 bases between. The CDR3, as DNA: TGTGCCAGCAGCCTTGATCTGGGCACAGATACGCAGTATTTT. Amino acid sequence: CASSLDLGTDTQYF. The entire variable domain, with the rest obtained from reference TRBV14 and TRBJ2-3, is as follows: EAGVTQFPSHSVIEKGQTVTLRCDPISGHDNLYWYRRVMGKEIKFLLHFVKESKQDESGMPNNRFLAERTGGTYSTLKVQPAELEDSGVYFCASSLDLGTDTQYFGPGTRLTVL.

This clonotype was counted a few times. DNA of the CDR3: TGTGCCAGCAGTCCCGCCTATGAGAGGGAGACCCAGTACTTC. Translation gives CASSPAYERETQYF. The rearrangement links TRBV12-3 or TRBV12-4 to TRBJ2-5; D gene unclear. V lost 5 bases and J lost 5, with 15 bases in between. This CDR3 contains 14 residues.

The chain combines TRBV12-3 or TRBV12-4 with TRBJ2-2; D remains unclear. Trimming removed 5 bases from V and 5 bases from J, with 12 bases in between. The CDR3 totals 14 residues. The CDR3 nucleotides read TGTGCCAGCAGTGGACGACTCCAGACCGGGGAGCTGTTTTTT. This sequence encodes CASSGRLQTGELFF.

This clonotype appeared a single time. The chain employs TRBV7-2 and TRBJ1-5, with 8 bases fitting TRBD1. Trimming took 5 bases from V and 2 from J; bases not matched to a gene: 5. The CDR3 sequence is 15 residues long. CDR1 and CDR2 (germline): SGHTA, FQGNSA. The CDR3 sequence: CASSTGGLGNQPQHF. The CDR3 coding sequence is TGTGCCAGCAGCACAGGGGGATTGGGCAATCAGCCCCAGCATTTT. Based on the CDR3 plus reference TRBV7-2 and TRBJ1-5, the full variable domain is GAGVSQSPSNKVTEKGKDVELRCDPISGHTALYWYRQSLGQGLEFLIYFQGNSAPDKSGLPSDRFSAERTGGSVSTLTIQRTQQEDSAVYLCASSTGGLGNQPQHFGDGTRLSIL.

The rearrangement links TRBV30 to TRBJ2-1; D is possibly TRBD2 (5 bases). Trimming removed 2 bases at V and 4 bases at J, with 12 bases between. The CDR3 consists of 14 residues. Germline V lookup: CDR1 GTSNPN, CDR2 SVGIG (reference sequence). CDR3 sequence: CAWSPTSFYNEQFF. For the CDR3, the DNA is TGTGCCTGGAGTCCTACTAGTTTTTACAATGAGCAGTTCTTC.

The V call is TRBV2, the J call TRBJ2-1; either TRBD1 or TRBD2 may fit D (5 bases each). V dropped 2 bases and J dropped 6 bases, with 14 bases sitting between them. The CDR3 consists of 15 residues. Germline V gene sequence: CDR1 SNHLY, CDR2 FYNNEI. CDR3 region: CASSEKGVRVNEQFF. CDR3 DNA: TGTGCCAGCAGTGAAAAGGGAGTCAGGGTCAATGAGCAGTTCTTC.

This clonotype was observed once. The CDR3 reads CSARDGVLAKNIQYF. The DNA for the CDR3 is TGCAGTGCTAGAGATGGGGTACTAGCCAAAAACATTCAGTACTTC. The chain employs TRBV20-1 and TRBJ2-4; the D is unclear. The germline gives CDR1 DFQATT, CDR2 SNEGSKA (reference sequence). V was clipped by 0 bases and J by 0 bases, with 9 bases between them. The CDR3 consists of 15 residues.

The chain couples TRBV12-3 or TRBV12-4 to TRBJ2-1; D is undetermined. The V and J ends lost 2 bases and 8 bases respectively, with 7 bases between them. The CDR3 consists of 12 residues. Here the CDR3 DNA reads TGTGCCAGCAGTTTATGGGCCCATGAGCAGTTCTTC. It codes for CASSLWAHEQFF.

The genes are TRBV28 and TRBJ2-5, with unresolved D. CDR3 length: 12 residues. CDR1 MDHEN and CDR2 SYDVKM come from the germline V gene. Trimming took 4 bases from V and 3 from J, leaving 6 bases between them. DNA of the CDR3: TGTGCCAGCAGTTCGCGCAAAGAGACCCAGTACTTC. Amino acids: CASSSRKETQYF.

The chain employs TRBV12-3 or TRBV12-4 and TRBJ1-5; no reliable D call. The CDR3 has 12 residues. Trimming pared 3 bases from V and 5 bases from J, leaving 5 bases between. The CDR3 DNA reads as TGTGCCAGCAGTTTGGAATATCAGCCCCAGCATTTT. This encodes CASSLEYQPQHF.

This chain connects TRBV19 to TRBJ1-1; weak D call: TRBD1 (5 bases). The CDR3 sequence is 12 residues long. Trimming cost V 1 base and J 7 bases, with 7 bases left between them. Germline V gene lookup returns CDR1 LNHDA and CDR2 SQIVND (reference sequence). The CDR3, as DNA: TGTGCCAGTAGTATAGTAACAGGTGAAGCTTTCTTT. Protein product: CASSIVTGEAFF.